The 25 T cell receptor beta chains reported below all come from one sample, sequenced in a study of beta chain features in type 1 diabetes. Findings and limits, study-wide: Significant though moderate, a shortening of TCRB CDR3s appeared in all four CD4+ subsets of Type 1 diabetes patients.

The entirety of the isolated RNA underwent reverse transcription, so expressed TCRB transcripts were sequenced. Generated by immunoSEQ multiplex PCR, the TCRdb table keeps only in-frame clones and is missing some. The table records 500,000 to 850,000 clones, more than 13% of them present only once. The antigens of these receptors remain unknown. The sequenced sample was naive CD4+ T cells from blood. The receptors originated from a man aged 18 to 29 with type 1 diabetes.

V usage is TRBV10-3 and J usage is TRBJ2-5; TRBD2 matches at 7 bases. CDR3 length: 14 amino acids. The germline CDR1 and CDR2 sequences are ENHRY and SYGVKD. Unmatched junction bases numbered 8, after V lost 5 bases and J lost 5 bases. CDR3 protein: CAISPGTKVETQYF. The DNA for the CDR3 is TGTGCCATCAGTCCCGGGACTAAAGTGGAGACCCAGTACTTC.

This clone was counted between two and nine times. This sequence joins TRBV7-2 and TRBJ2-3; 7 nucleotides line up with TRBD2. This CDR3 spans 15 amino acids. The V and J ends lost 0 bases and 6 bases, in that order; junction bases with no gene match: 6. Germline CDR1 is SGHTA and CDR2 is FQGNSA. CDR3 loop: CASSLAGPAGDTQYF. CDR3 coding DNA: TGTGCCAGCAGCTTAGCGGGTCCAGCGGGGGATACGCAGTATTTT.

The table lists this clone with a few counts. The chain recombines TRBV4-2 with TRBJ2-7, with unresolved D. The CDR3 runs to 16 residues. CDR1 is LGHNA, CDR2 YNFKEQ, per germline. The V end was cut by 2 bases, the J end by 3 bases, with 17 bases between. CDR3 amino acids: CASSQRVEYYDYEQYF. The CDR3 DNA reads as TGTGCCAGCAGCCAACGAGTGGAGTACTATGACTACGAGCAGTACTTC.

The DNA for the CDR3 is TGCGCCAGCAGCTCCGGGACAGGGATCTCCGGGGAGCTGTTTTTT. This gives the protein CASSSGTGISGELFF. The V gene is TRBV5-1, the J gene TRBJ2-2; 9 bases agree with TRBD1. Losses at the gene ends were 3 bases for V and 6 bases for J; bases not matched to a gene: 6. The germline V gene has CDR1 SGHRS and CDR2 YFSETQ. The CDR3 spans 15 residues.

The V and J genes are TRBV7-2 and TRBJ2-1; the match to TRBD2 covers 10 bases. V lost 7 bases to trimming and J lost 5 bases; unmatched junction nucleotides: 2. The CDR3 has 13 residues. From germline, CDR1 is SGHTA and CDR2 FQGNSA. CDR3 sequence: CASTLAGNNEQFF. DNA of the CDR3: TGTGCCAGCACACTAGCGGGGAACAATGAGCAGTTCTTC. Supplemented by reference TRBV7-2 and TRBJ2-1, the full variable domain reads GAGVSQSPSNKVTEKGKDVELRCDPISGHTALYWYRQSLGQGLEFLIYFQGNSAPDKSGLPSDRFSAERTGGSVSTLTIQRTQQEDSAVYLCASTLAGNNEQFFGPGTRLTVL.

This clone appeared a few times. This chain links TRBV30 with TRBJ2-7; 7 bases are a match to TRBD1. Losses at the gene ends were 2 bases for V and 6 bases for J; bases not matched to a gene: 10. Germline V lookup: CDR1 GTSNPN, CDR2 SVGIG (reference sequence). The CDR3 sequence is 14 residues long. The CDR3: CAWSPHPTGVEQYF. The CDR3 coding sequence is TGTGCCTGGAGTCCCCACCCAACAGGGGTCGAGCAGTACTTC. The full variable domain, completed using reference TRBV30 and TRBJ2-7, is SQTIHQWPATLVQPVGSPLSLECTVEGTSNPNLYWYRQAAGRGLQLLFYSVGIGQISSEVPQNLSASRPQDRQFILSSKKLLLSDSGFYLCAWSPHPTGVEQYFGPGTRLTVT.

Only a few counts were recorded for this clone. The chain employs TRBV30 and TRBJ1-2; weak D call: TRBD1 (5 bases). V was clipped by 4 bases and J by 1 base, with 16 bases between them. Germline V lookup: CDR1 GTSNPN, CDR2 SVGIG (reference sequence). This CDR3 has 15 amino acids. CDR3 in DNA: TGTGCCTGGACCCGTCGCAGGGAGGATAACTATGGCTACACCTTC. It specifies CAWTRRREDNYGYTF.

This chain joins TRBV7-3 and TRBJ2-1; TRBD2 matches at 9 bases. This CDR3 comprises 15 residues. Germline V lookup: CDR1 SGHTA, CDR2 FQGTGA. The trim removed 2 bases at V and 5 bases at J, leaving 4 bases unmatched. The CDR3: CASSLGSGGNNEQFF. In DNA form, the CDR3 reads TGTGCCAGCAGCTTAGGTAGCGGGGGAAACAATGAGCAGTTCTTC. Full variable domain (outside the CDR3, taken from reference TRBV7-3 and TRBJ2-1): GAGVSQTPSNKVTEKGKYVELRCDPISGHTALYWYRQSLGQGPEFLIYFQGTGAADDSGLPNDRFFAVRPEGSVSTLKIQRTERGDSAVYLCASSLGSGGNNEQFFGPGTRLTVL.

In nucleotides, the CDR3 is TGTGCCAGCAGCTTAGGGGACAATCAACTCTACGAGCAGTACTTC. Its translation: CASSLGDNQLYEQYF. The J gene is TRBJ2-7, the V gene TRBV7-2; a weak D match, TRBD1 (6 bases). Germline V gene data show CDR1 as SGHTA and CDR2 as FQGNSA. The CDR3 sequence is 15 residues long. V lost 1 base and J 3 bases, leaving 13 bases between the germline ends.

The chain links TRBV2 to TRBJ2-2; TRBD1 matches at 7 bases. This CDR3 contains 15 residues. Germline V lookup: CDR1 SNHLY, CDR2 FYNNEI. Trimming cost V 6 bases and J 6 bases; bases outside gene matches: 10. The CDR3 region has the DNA TGTGCCAGCAGCAGAGGGACAGCTACTCCCGGGGAGCTGTTTTTT. Its translation: CASSRGTATPGELFF.

The chain combines TRBV30 with TRBJ1-3; weak D call: TRBD1 (6 bases). The germline gives CDR1 GTSNPN, CDR2 SVGIG (reference sequence). This CDR3 has 15 residues. V shed 4 bases and J shed 0 bases, with 13 bases lying between them. CDR3 protein: CAWKLTGGSGNTIYF. The CDR3, as DNA: TGTGCCTGGAAATTGACAGGAGGCTCTGGAAACACCATATATTTT.

This clone has a single count. The chain combines TRBV9 with TRBJ2-2, with D possibly matching TRBD2 (5 bases). Trimming stripped 4 bases from V and 6 bases from J, with 19 bases between. This CDR3 is 16 amino acids long. Germline CDR1 SGDLS, CDR2 YYNGEE. CDR3 sequence: CASSRDEGAYAGELFF. The CDR3 DNA reads TGTGCCAGCAGCAGAGATGAGGGCGCCTACGCCGGGGAGCTGTTTTTT.

V and J are TRBV9 and TRBJ2-3, with a possible D match to TRBD2 (5 bases). Trimming took off 0 bases at V and 5 bases at J, with 19 bases between the two ends. Germline values: CDR1 SGDLS, CDR2 YYNGEE. This CDR3 region has 17 residues. CDR3 residues: CASSVATRAPGGDTQYF. The CDR3, as DNA: TGTGCCAGCAGCGTAGCTACAAGGGCTCCCGGAGGAGATACGCAGTATTTT.

The rearrangement uses TRBV5-6 and TRBJ2-6, with D perhaps matching TRBD2 (5 bases). Germline V lookup: CDR1 SGHDT, CDR2 YYEEEE. Trimming cost V 7 bases and J 4 bases, with 12 bases left between them. CDR3 length: 14 amino acids. The CDR3 is CASCPGSGANVLTF. CDR3 DNA sequence: TGTGCCAGCTGCCCGGGGTCCGGGGCCAACGTCCTGACTTTC.

This chain connects TRBV29-1 to TRBJ1-3, with a weak D call TRBD1 (5 bases). CDR1 and CDR2 (germline): SQVTM, ANQGSEA. This CDR3 is 14 amino acids long. Trimming removed 7 bases at V and 2 bases at J, with 15 bases between. The CDR3 DNA sequence: TGCAGCGCCCTGTGGGGGGGACCTGGAAACACCATATATTTT. Translation: CSALWGGPGNTIYF.

The V call is TRBV19, the J call TRBJ2-4, with no clear D. The CDR3 length is 16 residues. V was shortened by 1 base and J by 1 base, with 11 bases between the two germline ends. Germline assignment: CDR1 LNHDA and CDR2 SQIVND (reference sequence). The DNA of the CDR3 is TGTGCCAGTAGTATAGGACCTCGTGGGGCCAAAAACATTCAGTACTTC. Its translation is CASSIGPRGAKNIQYF.

This clone was picked up a small number of times. The chain employs TRBV4-2 and TRBJ2-7; 8 bases are a match to TRBD2. The CDR3 totals 16 residues. Germline-derived CDR1 and CDR2 are LGHNA and YNFKEQ. The V and J ends lost 1 base and 2 bases, in that order; junction bases with no gene match: 7. The CDR3 coding sequence is TGTGCCAGCAGCCAAGCGGCTAGCGGGCCGACCTACGAGCAGTACTTC. It yields the protein CASSQAASGPTYEQYF.

This clone was seen a handful of times. The rearrangement joins TRBV30 to TRBJ2-7, with D tentatively TRBD1 (6 bases). The V gene lost 5 bases and the J gene lost 7 bases, with 21 bases spanning the gap. This CDR3 has 14 amino acids. Germline V lookup: CDR1 GTSNPN, CDR2 SVGIG (reference sequence). The CDR3 coding sequence is TGTGCCTGGGGGCGGGCAGGGGCCTATAAGGAGCAGTACTTC. This gives the protein CAWGRAGAYKEQYF.

The chain employs TRBV2 and TRBJ2-7; 7 nucleotides align to TRBD1. CDR3 length equals 14 residues. Germline V gene lookup returns CDR1 SNHLY and CDR2 FYNNEI. V lost 4 bases, J lost 3 bases, and 6 bases stayed unmatched. The CDR3 region is CASSAYRDSYEQYF. Here the CDR3 DNA reads TGTGCCAGCAGTGCATACCGGGACAGCTACGAGCAGTACTTC.

For this clone: Other DNA sequences in this specimen translate into the identical CDR3. This chain connects TRBV20-1 to TRBJ2-1; no clear D gene. Trimming stripped 2 bases from V and 4 bases from J, with 3 bases between. CDR1 is DFQATT and CDR2 is SNEGSKA in the germline V gene (reference sequence). The CDR3 sequence is 11 residues long. The DNA of the CDR3 is TGCAGTGCTAGATCGTACAATGAGCAGTTCTTC. As protein: CSARSYNEQFF.

This clone occurred a few times. The genes are TRBV30 and TRBJ1-2; 8 bases are shared with TRBD1. J gave up 6 bases and V 4 bases, and 10 bases lay outside the gene matches. The CDR3 extends over 14 amino acids. Germline V gene data show CDR1 as GTSNPN and CDR2 as SVGIG (reference sequence). The DNA of the CDR3 is TGTGCCTGGACAGCGGGCAGGGGGCTGGATGGCTACACCTTC. It translates to CAWTAGRGLDGYTF.

This clone showed up just a few times. The V call is TRBV15, the J call TRBJ2-1, with unresolved D. Germline values: CDR1 LNHNV, CDR2 YYDKDF (reference sequence). This CDR3 region has 14 residues. The V and J ends lost 3 bases and 6 bases respectively, with 12 bases between them. The CDR3 spells CATSRGTGANEQFF. The CDR3 region has the DNA TGTGCCACCAGCAGGGGAACTGGAGCCAATGAGCAGTTCTTC.

The chain employs TRBV10-3 and TRBJ2-1; the match to TRBD2 covers 11 bases. V lost 0 bases, J lost 2 bases, and 3 bases stayed unmatched. From germline, CDR1 is ENHRY and CDR2 SYGVKD. This CDR3 spans 17 amino acids. CDR3 in amino acids: CAISESIAGGPYNEQFF. The CDR3 DNA is TGTGCCATCAGTGAGTCTATAGCGGGGGGGCCCTACAATGAGCAGTTCTTC.

This sequence joins TRBV7-2 and TRBJ2-3; 7 nucleotides match TRBD1. The germline V gene has CDR1 SGHTA and CDR2 FQGNSA. The trim removed 7 bases at V and 1 base at J, leaving 8 bases unmatched. The CDR3 is 15 amino acids. CDR3 bases: TGTGCCAGCAACTTGGTTACAGGGGGCACAGATACGCAGTATTTT. Translated: CASNLVTGGTDTQYF.

The V gene is TRBV19, the J gene TRBJ2-1; 8 nucleotides align to TRBD2. The V gene's germline CDR1 is LNHDA and CDR2 SQIVND (reference sequence). Trimming at V came to 7 bases and at J to 6 bases, leaving 5 bases not matched to a gene. The CDR3 is 13 amino acids. CDR3 DNA: TGTGCCAGTATGAGGGGGACTAGCAATGAGCAGTTCTTC. This translates into CASMRGTSNEQFF.